This T cell receptor (beta chain) is from a study of blood T cell repertoires in COVID-19. Study-level background: Acute and convalescent COVID-19 samples came from the United States, Italy and Spain. T cells, B-cell-depleted T cells, or PBMCs provided the cDNA or gDNA that served as material.

Authors' processing steps: Nucleated cell counts were estimated from reference gene primer amplification. Clones were sequenced by immunoSEQ multiplex PCR, and TCRdb holds only the in-frame ones, with some missing. V and J calls and clone size are given by that table; D and trimming were obtained from the DNA. The sample lists 30,000 to 35,000 clones; more than 75% were seen once. This CDR3 is built from 14 residues. With 6 bases removed from V and 3 bases from J, the gap between germline ends came to 15 bases. Germline-derived CDR1 and CDR2 are MRHNA and SNTAGT. The receptor was derived from a human donor in a cohort sampled during active COVID-19. The V gene is TRBV6-4, the J gene TRBJ2-7, with D possibly matching TRBD1 (5 bases). The sample was peripheral blood. In DNA, the CDR3 is TGTGCCAGCAGCAGACAGTTAGGAGACTACGAGCAGTACTTC. Amino acids: CASSRQLGDYEQYF.